This passage covers 29 T cell receptor beta chains from one sample sequenced in a study of OX40 agonist ivuxolimab in advanced cancers. Library prep was done by the immunoSEQ multiplex PCR assay. TCRdb provides this immuneACCESS table in a form limited to in-frame rearrangements. Some clones are lacking; in checked studies, under half of them reflect an unresolved V gene, and why the rest are absent is not known. Here the sample has just under 80,000 clones; approximately 84% occur a single time. Of the sample, around 25% is held by the ten largest clones. The sequenced sample was CD4+ or CD8+ T cells sorted from blood, obtained in a trial of the OX40 agonist ivuxolimab. The receptors come from an adult with an advanced solid tumor such as melanoma, head and neck, liver or kidney cancer.

The genes are TRBV28 and TRBJ1-5; 7 positions agree with TRBD1. Germline V gene lookup returns CDR1 MDHEN and CDR2 SYDVKM. CDR3 length: 13 amino acids. V was pared by 8 bases and J by 7 bases, with 8 bases of the junction left unmatched. The CDR3 loop is CASRYRGRQPQHF. The CDR3 bases are TGTGCCAGCCGATACAGGGGAAGGCAGCCCCAGCATTTT.

The chain uses TRBV28 and TRBJ2-3; D is unclear. The germline gives CDR1 MDHEN, CDR2 SYDVKM. Trimming removed 1 base at V and 0 bases at J, with 14 bases between. The CDR3 runs to 17 residues. CDR3 DNA: TGTGCCAGCAGTTTATTGACATCGTACTCTAGCACAGATACGCAGTATTTT. Protein product: CASSLLTSYSSTDTQYF.

V and J are TRBV28 and TRBJ1-2, with D unresolved. The CDR3 consists of 15 residues. V was shortened by 7 bases and J by 4 bases, with 19 bases between the two germline ends. The germline gives CDR1 MDHEN, CDR2 SYDVKM. The CDR3 is CASTSSGRRLYGYTF. Written as DNA, the CDR3 is TGTGCCAGCACGTCTTCAGGCCGGCGGCTCTATGGCTACACCTTC.

The DNA for the CDR3 is TGCGCCAGCAGCTTGGATGGGCGATACGAGCAGTACTTC. Protein sequence: CASSLDGRYEQYF. The chain combines TRBV5-1 with TRBJ2-5, with unresolved D. Near its end, the DNA agrees better with TRBJ2-7, so the J call may be wrong. This CDR3 contains 13 residues. The germline V gene has CDR1 SGHRS and CDR2 YFSETQ.

The chain employs TRBV11-2 and TRBJ2-2; TRBD2 might be the D (6 bases). CDR1 and CDR2 from the germline V gene are SGHAT and FQNNGV. V lost 0 bases to trimming and J lost 4 bases, with 9 bases between them. This CDR3 region has 15 residues. The CDR3 loop reads CASSLDWGVTGELFF. For the CDR3, the DNA is TGTGCCAGCAGCTTAGATTGGGGGGTCACCGGGGAGCTGTTTTTT.

The chain joins TRBV6-6 to TRBJ2-3, with D maybe TRBD1 (6 bases). The CDR3 has 14 amino acids. The V end was cut by 0 bases, the J end by 9 bases, with 13 bases between. In germline, CDR1 is MNHNY, CDR2 SVGAGI (reference sequence). CDR3 DNA: TGTGCCAGCAGTTACTCCTCCGTGCAGGGGACGCAGTATTTT. This codes for CASSYSSVQGTQYF.

The chain has TRBV5-4 and TRBJ2-1; no clear D gene. V lost 0 bases and J lost 3, with 7 bases in between. Germline lookup yields CDR1 SGHNT and CDR2 YYREEE (reference sequence). The CDR3 spans 14 residues. The CDR3 reads CASSLEGLYNEQFF. The CDR3 coding sequence is TGTGCCAGCAGCTTGGAAGGCCTCTACAATGAGCAGTTCTTC.

DNA of the CDR3: TGTGCCAGCAGCCTACAGGGAGGAGAAGCTTTCTTT. Protein: CASSLQGGEAFF. This chain connects TRBV9 to TRBJ1-1; TRBD1 is a possible D gene (6 bases). Per the germline V gene, CDR1 is SGDLS and CDR2 is YYNGEE. CDR3 length: 12 amino acids. Trimming stripped 4 bases from V and 8 bases from J, with 12 bases between.

The V and J genes are TRBV19 and TRBJ2-6, with 8 bases matching TRBD2. The germline V gene encodes CDR1 LNHDA and CDR2 SQIVND (reference sequence). CDR3 length: 19 residues. The V segment lost 0 bases and the J segment 2 bases; nucleotides outside the gene matches: 9. The DNA for the CDR3 is TGTGCCAGTAGTATAGACTTCCGGCGGGGGGCACCTGGGGCCAACGTCCTGACTTTC. Its protein is CASSIDFRRGAPGANVLTF.

This chain links TRBV6-5 with TRBJ1-1, with no clear D. The ends were cut back, 0 bases at V and 6 bases at J, with 8 bases in the middle. Germline lookup yields CDR1 MNHEY and CDR2 SVGAGI. The CDR3 covers 13 residues. DNA for the CDR3: TGTGCCAGCAGTTACTCGGGTGTCCCTGAAGCTTTCTTT. Its translation: CASSYSGVPEAFF.

The CDR3: CAWRLTGTEKLFF. The CDR3 DNA reads as TGTGCCTGGAGGCTGACAGGGACTGAAAAACTGTTTTTT. This chain connects TRBV30 to TRBJ1-4; 7 bases match TRBD1. The CDR3 contains 13 residues. V lost 3 bases, J lost 7 bases, and 5 bases stayed unmatched. Per the germline V gene, CDR1 is GTSNPN and CDR2 is SVGIG (reference sequence).

The genes are TRBV5-1 and TRBJ1-1, with D tentatively TRBD1 (6 bases). This CDR3 contains 12 residues. V lost 3 bases, J lost 6 bases, and 9 bases lay in between. Germline V CDR1 and CDR2: SGHRS, YFSETQ. Written as DNA, the CDR3 is TGCGCCAGCAGCTCTGGACAGTCTGAAGCTTTCTTT. Its protein product is CASSSGQSEAFF.

This clone was seen only a few times. This sequence joins TRBV28 and TRBJ1-1; D is ambiguous. The V end lost 2 bases, the J end lost 4 bases, and 11 bases lay between the germline ends. Germline CDR1 reads MDHEN; CDR2 reads SYDVKM. This CDR3 region has 14 residues. The CDR3: CASSLLGVSTEAFF. DNA for the CDR3: TGTGCCAGCAGTTTACTCGGGGTTAGCACTGAAGCTTTCTTT. Using reference TRBV28 and TRBJ1-1 for the parts outside the CDR3, the full variable domain is DVKVTQSSRYLVKRTGEKVFLECVQDMDHENMFWYRQDPGLGLRLIYFSYDVKMKEKGDIPEGYSVSREKKERFSLILESASTNQTSMYLCASSLLGVSTEAFFGQGTRLTVV.

This clone has only a few counts. The CDR3 spells CAIRDPGSNQPQHF. CDR3 nucleotides: TGTGCCATCAGGGATCCAGGGAGCAATCAGCCCCAGCATTTT. The genes are TRBV6-5 and TRBJ1-5, with D possibly TRBD1 on 5 matching bases. The germline gives CDR1 MNHEY, CDR2 SVGAGI. Trimming stripped 10 bases from V and 1 base from J, with 14 bases between. The CDR3 is 14 residues long.

In regard to this clone: This sample includes further DNA sequences coding for the same CDR3. The chain carries TRBV7-6 and TRBJ2-5; D unclear. From germline, CDR1 is SGHVS and CDR2 FNYEAQ. The CDR3 consists of 12 residues. The ends were cut back, 2 bases at V and 1 base at J, with 2 bases in the middle. CDR3 nucleotides: TGTGCCAGCAGCTTACCCCAAGAGACCCAGTACTTC. This gives the protein CASSLPQETQYF. The complete variable domain, with remaining parts taken from reference TRBV7-6 and TRBJ2-5, reads GAGVSQSPRYKVTKRGQDVALRCDPISGHVSLYWYRQALGQGPEFLTYFNYEAQQDKSGLPNDRFSAERPEGSISTLTIQRTEQRDSAMYRCASSLPQETQYFGPGTRLLVL.

Here the CDR3 reads CASSNGPTDTQYF. The CDR3 DNA follows: TGCGCCAGCAGCAACGGACCCACAGATACGCAGTATTTT. The chain has TRBV5-1 and TRBJ2-3; D is unclear. Germline V lookup: CDR1 SGHRS, CDR2 YFSETQ. V was clipped by 4 bases and J by 2 bases, with 8 bases between them. This CDR3 region has 13 residues.

The V call is TRBV9, the J call TRBJ2-3; D is uncertain. Germline-derived CDR1 and CDR2 are SGDLS and YYNGEE. Trimming removed 1 base at V and 0 bases at J, with 9 bases between. The CDR3 sequence is 15 residues long. CDR3 in amino acids: CASSVRLTSTDTQYF. The CDR3 coding sequence is TGTGCCAGCAGCGTAAGACTTACTAGCACAGATACGCAGTATTTT.

J is TRBJ2-7 and V is TRBV5-1, with D perhaps matching TRBD1 (5 bases). The CDR3 is 15 amino acids. V was trimmed by 0 bases and J by 3 bases, leaving 13 bases between them. Germline V lookup: CDR1 SGHRS, CDR2 YFSETQ. The CDR3 is CASSLAGKPYYEQYF. CDR3 nucleotide sequence: TGCGCCAGCAGCTTGGCAGGGAAGCCCTACTACGAGCAGTACTTC.

The genes are TRBV10-3 and TRBJ2-6; 11 bases agree with TRBD1. The CDR3 is made up of 17 amino acids. The junction had 4 bases not matched to a gene; V was cut back by 6 bases and J by 0 bases. CDR1 ENHRY and CDR2 SYGVKD come from the germline V gene. CDR3 protein: CAISWTGGLSGANVLTF. The CDR3 DNA follows: TGTGCCATCAGCTGGACAGGGGGCCTCTCTGGGGCCAACGTCCTGACTTTC.

V gene TRBV6-6 combines with J gene TRBJ2-1; a weak D match, TRBD2 (6 bases). CDR1 and CDR2 from the germline V gene are MNHNY and SVGAGI (reference sequence). V was shortened by 0 bases and J by 0 bases, with 9 bases between the two germline ends. There are 16 residues in the CDR3. The CDR3 here is CASSYSEGSSYNEQFF. The CDR3 region has the DNA TGTGCCAGCAGTTACTCGGAGGGTTCCTCCTACAATGAGCAGTTCTTC.

The chain links TRBV5-1 to TRBJ2-1, with 10 positions matching TRBD2. V lost 0 bases and J lost 4; bases outside the gene matches: 1. The CDR3 covers 15 residues. The germline gives CDR1 SGHRS, CDR2 YFSETQ. The CDR3 DNA is TGCGCCAGCAGCTTGGAAGCGGGAGGGTACAATGAGCAGTTCTTC. This codes for CASSLEAGGYNEQFF.

This chain uses TRBV18 with TRBJ2-7, with a possible D match to TRBD1 (6 bases). There are 13 residues in the CDR3. V was trimmed by 4 bases and J by 4 bases, leaving 11 bases between them. Per germline, CDR1 KGHSH and CDR2 LQKENI. CDR3 sequence reads: CASSQQGGYEQYF. CDR3 DNA: TGTGCCAGCTCACAACAGGGTGGTTACGAGCAGTACTTC.

J is TRBJ1-5 and V is TRBV2; D remains unclear. Trimming stripped 2 bases from V and 5 bases from J, with 10 bases between. This CDR3 has 14 amino acids. CDR1 is SNHLY, CDR2 FYNNEI, per germline. The DNA of the CDR3 is TGTGCCAGCAGTGAAACGTCAGTTTATCAGCCCCAGCATTTT. It encodes CASSETSVYQPQHF.

The V and J genes are TRBV5-1 and TRBJ2-5; no firm D call. The CDR3 spans 12 residues. The germline gives CDR1 SGHRS, CDR2 YFSETQ. Trimming stripped 0 bases from V and 5 bases from J, with 5 bases between. The CDR3 here is CASSLAMETQYF. In DNA form, the CDR3 reads TGCGCCAGCAGCTTGGCGATGGAGACCCAGTACTTC.

This rearrangement joins TRBV7-9 to TRBJ2-2, with TRBD2 identical over 7 bases. The V segment lost 3 bases and the J segment 1 base; nucleotides outside the gene matches: 5. The CDR3 runs to 16 residues. CDR1 and CDR2 (germline): SEHNR, FQNEAQ (reference sequence). CDR3 loop: CASSLRSGVNTGELFF. The CDR3 nucleotides are TGTGCCAGCAGCTTGCGGAGCGGGGTGAACACCGGGGAGCTGTTTTTT.

This clone was detected once. The rearrangement uses TRBV6-6 and TRBJ1-4, with D possibly TRBD1 on 6 matching bases. The V gene lost 6 bases and the J gene lost 5 bases, with 13 bases spanning the gap. Per the germline V gene, CDR1 is MNHNY and CDR2 is SVGAGI (reference sequence). The CDR3 length is 14 residues. The CDR3 sequence: CASSPRGSNEKLFF. CDR3 sequence (DNA): TGTGCCAGCAGCCCCAGGGGCAGCAATGAAAAACTGTTTTTT.

The chain joins TRBV25-1 to TRBJ1-1; D possibly corresponds to TRBD1 (5 bases). Germline CDR1 MGHDK, CDR2 SYGVNS. This CDR3 has 14 amino acids. Trimming shortened V by 6 bases and J by 1 base, and 12 bases separated the two germline ends. The DNA for the CDR3 is TGTGCCAGCAGCCCTGGGGGATGGAACACTGAAGCTTTCTTT. Translated, it gives CASSPGGWNTEAFF.

This chain joins TRBV4-1 and TRBJ2-6; 9 bases map to TRBD2. The V segment lost 3 bases and the J segment 1 base; nucleotides outside the gene matches: 7. Germline-derived CDR1 and CDR2 are MGHRA and YSYEKL. This CDR3 is 18 amino acids long. The chain's CDR3 is CASSQGSGRGSGANVLTF. DNA for the CDR3: TGCGCCAGCAGCCAGGGTAGCGGGAGAGGATCTGGGGCCAACGTCCTGACTTTC.

The chain recombines TRBV13 with TRBJ2-7; weak D call: TRBD1 (6 bases). The CDR3 is 14 residues long. Germline CDR1 PRHDT, CDR2 FYEKMQ (reference sequence). Trimming cost V 7 bases and J 4 bases, with 17 bases left between them. For the CDR3, the DNA is TGTGCCAGCAAGTCATCACAGGGCGGGTACGAGCAGTACTTC. Its translation is CASKSSQGGYEQYF. The variable domain in full, completed from reference TRBV13 and TRBJ2-7, reads AAGVIQSPRHLIKEKRETATLKCYPIPRHDTVYWYQQGPGQDPQFLISFYEKMQSDKGSIPDRFSAQQFSDYHSELNMSSLELGDSALYFCASKSSQGGYEQYFGPGTRLTVT.